Following are 25 T cell receptor beta chains from one sample sequenced in a study of blood T cell repertoires in COVID-19. Assay used: immunoSEQ multiplex PCR; TCRdb lists only in-frame clones, some missing. The table records 150,000 to 200,000 clones, less than 90% of them present only once. Material: peripheral blood. Receptors were obtained from a woman aged 70-85 years with COVID-19, enrolled during active disease.

The chain couples TRBV28 to TRBJ2-3; 9 positions agree with TRBD2. The CDR3 loop spans 15 amino acids. From germline, CDR1 is MDHEN and CDR2 SYDVKM. With V trimmed by 5 bases and J by 6 bases, 9 bases remained unmatched. DNA of the CDR3: TGTGCCAGCAGTCCCGGGGTAGCGGGAGTGGATACGCAGTATTTT. Residues: CASSPGVAGVDTQYF.

This clone was seen only once. This chain links TRBV7-2 with TRBJ1-5; D is ambiguous. Germline CDR1 is SGHTA and CDR2 is FQGNSA. The length of the CDR3 is 13 residues. Trimming left V 5 bases short and J 6 bases short, with 11 bases between. The CDR3 reads CASSERMGQPQHF. The CDR3 DNA sequence: TGTGCCAGCAGCGAGCGGATGGGTCAGCCCCAGCATTTT.

This chain connects TRBV5-1 to TRBJ2-1; D is possibly TRBD2 (6 bases). Germline values: CDR1 SGHRS, CDR2 YFSETQ. V lost 5 bases, J lost 7 bases, and 19 bases lay in between. This CDR3 spans 15 amino acids. CDR3 DNA sequence: TGCGCCAGCAGTAGGGACTTCCCCCCGATTAATGAGCAGTTCTTC. Translating gives CASSRDFPPINEQFF.

CDR3 protein: CASIPGGNSNQPQHF. In nucleotides, the CDR3 is TGTGCCAGCATCCCGGGGGGGAATAGCAATCAGCCCCAGCATTTT. The chain couples TRBV28 to TRBJ1-5; the D gene is possibly TRBD1 (5 bases). This CDR3 region has 15 residues. Trimming removed 7 bases at V and 0 bases at J, with 13 bases between. Germline V gene data show CDR1 as MDHEN and CDR2 as SYDVKM.

V and J are TRBV27 and TRBJ2-5; D remains unclear. Germline CDR1 MNHEY, CDR2 SMNVEV (reference sequence). V lost 4 bases and J lost 2, with 11 bases in between. This CDR3 is 14 amino acids long. CDR3 sequence (DNA): TGTGCCAGCAGTTCGGCGGCTCTACAAGAGACCCAGTACTTC. Protein sequence: CASSSAALQETQYF.

The chain is built from TRBV28 and TRBJ2-2; tentatively, D is TRBD1 (6 bases). Germline CDR1 is MDHEN and CDR2 is SYDVKM. There are 15 residues in the CDR3. The ends were cut back, 3 bases at V and 1 base at J, with 9 bases in the middle. This CDR3 reads CASSFDRRNTGELFF. The CDR3 DNA reads as TGTGCCAGCAGTTTCGACAGGAGGAACACCGGGGAGCTGTTTTTT.

J is TRBJ2-1 and V is TRBV7-9, with 8 bases identical to TRBD2. Looked up from germline, CDR1 is SEHNR and CDR2 is FQNEAQ (reference sequence). V was pared by 6 bases and J by 3 bases, with 7 bases of the junction left unmatched. CDR3 length: 15 residues. Written as DNA, the CDR3 is TGTGCCAGCAGTCAAGCCGGGACTAGCTACAATGAGCAGTTCTTC. Translating it yields CASSQAGTSYNEQFF.

The chain couples TRBV19 to TRBJ2-6; maybe TRBD1 (6 bases). From germline, CDR1 is LNHDA and CDR2 SQIVND (reference sequence). Trimming shortened V by 4 bases and J by 4 bases, and 20 bases separated the two germline ends. This CDR3 is 18 amino acids long. The CDR3 loop reads CASSSVPSTGIGANVLTF. CDR3 DNA sequence: TGTGCCAGTAGTAGCGTTCCCTCAACAGGGATAGGGGCCAACGTCCTGACTTTC.

The chain joins TRBV7-8 to TRBJ2-7, with D perhaps TRBD1 (6 bases). The CDR3 covers 14 residues. CDR1 SGHVS and CDR2 FQNEAQ come from the germline V gene. The V and J ends lost 6 bases and 1 base respectively, with 13 bases between them. CDR3 DNA: TGTGCCAGCAGTCCAGACAGGATGTCCTACGAGCAGTACTTC. Translating it yields CASSPDRMSYEQYF. The variable domain in full, with the rest retrieved from reference TRBV7-8 and TRBJ2-7, is GAGVSQSPRYKVAKRGQDVALRCDPISGHVSLFWYQQALGQGPEFLTYFQNEAQLDKSGLPSDRFFAERPEGSVSTLKIQRTQQEDSAVYLCASSPDRMSYEQYFGPGTRLTVT.

This chain links TRBV9 with TRBJ2-2, with 7 bases aligning to TRBD2. There are 17 residues in the CDR3. Germline CDR1 and CDR2: SGDLS and YYNGEE. V lost 0 bases to trimming and J lost 4 bases; unmatched junction nucleotides: 9. CDR3 protein: CASSVAGGGPGTGELFF. For the CDR3, the DNA is TGTGCCAGCAGCGTAGCTGGGGGAGGGCCGGGCACCGGGGAGCTGTTTTTT.

CDR3 bases: TGCGCCAGCAGCTTGGCCTCAACGGGACAGGGTTTCTACGAGCAGTACTTC. Protein sequence: CASSLASTGQGFYEQYF. The rearrangement uses TRBV5-1 and TRBJ2-7; 9 bases agree with TRBD1. J lost 3 bases, V lost 0 bases, and 10 bases had no gene match. This CDR3 has 17 residues. In germline, CDR1 is SGHRS, CDR2 YFSETQ. The full variable domain, rest sourced from reference TRBV5-1 and TRBJ2-7, is KAGVTQTPRYLIKTRGQQVTLSCSPISGHRSVSWYQQTPGQGLQFLFEYFSETQRNKGNFPGRFSGRQFSNSRSEMNVSTLELGDSALYLCASSLASTGQGFYEQYFGPGTRLTVT.

CDR3 protein: CASSPSQLSTEAFF. Written as DNA, the CDR3 is TGCGCCAGCAGCCCCAGTCAACTATCCACTGAAGCTTTCTTT. This chain joins TRBV5-1 and TRBJ1-1; unclear D gene. The CDR3 length is 14 residues. V shed 4 bases and J shed 4 bases, with 14 bases lying between them. Germline V lookup: CDR1 SGHRS, CDR2 YFSETQ.

The J gene is TRBJ2-2, the V gene TRBV6-2 or TRBV6-3, with 10 bases aligning to TRBD2. Looked up from germline, CDR1 is MNHEY and CDR2 is SVGEGT. V was pared by 3 bases and J by 6 bases, with 7 bases of the junction left unmatched. The CDR3 has 16 residues. This CDR3 is CASSYQAGGPPGELFF. Here the CDR3 DNA reads TGTGCCAGCAGTTATCAAGCGGGAGGGCCTCCCGGGGAGCTGTTTTTT.

This chain uses TRBV19 with TRBJ1-1; 7 nucleotides agree with TRBD1. The germline V gene has CDR1 LNHDA and CDR2 SQIVND (reference sequence). The CDR3 loop spans 14 amino acids. Trimming cost V 8 bases and J 1 base; bases outside gene matches: 7. This CDR3 reads CASRGTVSNTEAFF. The CDR3, as DNA: TGTGCCAGTCGTGGGACAGTTTCGAACACTGAAGCTTTCTTT.

The chain employs TRBV2 and TRBJ1-2, with D possibly being TRBD1 (6 bases). The CDR3 consists of 15 residues. Germline V gene lookup returns CDR1 SNHLY and CDR2 FYNNEI. Trimming removed 1 base at V and 8 bases at J, with 17 bases between. The CDR3 here is CASSEVAGARSGYTF. CDR3 DNA sequence: TGTGCCAGCAGTGAAGTAGCGGGGGCCAGGAGCGGCTACACCTTC.

The rearrangement links TRBV7-2 to TRBJ2-3; 7 bases map to TRBD2. J gave up 1 base and V 5 bases, and 6 bases lay outside the gene matches. The CDR3 consists of 15 residues. In germline, CDR1 is SGHTA, CDR2 FQGNSA. DNA of the CDR3: TGTGCCAGCAGCCCCAAGGCGGGAGGCACAGATACGCAGTATTTT. Residues: CASSPKAGGTDTQYF.

This sequence joins TRBV2 and TRBJ1-2, with 8 bases fitting TRBD1. The V segment lost 7 bases and the J segment 8 bases; nucleotides outside the gene matches: 12. Germline V gene lookup returns CDR1 SNHLY and CDR2 FYNNEI. The CDR3 totals 14 residues. In nucleotides, the CDR3 is TGTGCCAGCACCCACCCTCGGACAGGGCGAGGCTACACCTTC. As protein: CASTHPRTGRGYTF.

This clone was found once. V is TRBV5-6 and J is TRBJ1-5, with D unresolved. The CDR3 runs to 12 residues. Germline CDR1 and CDR2: SGHDT and YYEEEE. Trimming removed 2 bases at V and 4 bases at J, with 4 bases between. The CDR3 DNA follows: TGTGCCAGCAGCTTCTCGAATCAGCCCCAGCATTTT. Translating it yields CASSFSNQPQHF.

This clone was seen a few times. The V gene is TRBV7-7, the J gene TRBJ2-3, with D possibly TRBD2 on 6 matching bases. Trimming pared 5 bases from V and 0 bases from J, leaving 12 bases between. The CDR3 is 15 residues long. From germline, CDR1 is SSHAT and CDR2 FNYEAQ (reference sequence). Written as DNA, the CDR3 is TGTGCCAGCAGCCTCCGGGACTCAAGCACAGATACGCAGTATTTT. Its protein is CASSLRDSSTDTQYF.

The chain couples TRBV5-1 to TRBJ1-1, with TRBD1 as a possible D gene (6 bases). The length of the CDR3 is 16 residues. Germline V CDR1 and CDR2: SGHRS, YFSETQ. V was pared by 0 bases and J by 4 bases, with 16 bases between. The CDR3 DNA reads as TGCGCCAGCAGCTTGGGCAGGCTGGGACATTCCACTGAAGCTTTCTTT. As protein: CASSLGRLGHSTEAFF.

The chain has TRBV7-7 and TRBJ2-2, with 11 positions matching TRBD2. V dropped 5 bases and J dropped 3; count of bases not matched to a gene: 5. Germline CDR1 and CDR2: SSHAT and FNYEAQ (reference sequence). The CDR3 spans 16 residues. CDR3 nucleotides: TGTGCCAGCAGCCTACTAGCGGGGGAGGACACCGGGGAGCTGTTTTTT. It codes for CASSLLAGEDTGELFF.

V is TRBV6-5 and J is TRBJ1-3; D gene uncertain. Germline loops: CDR1 MNHEY, CDR2 SVGAGI. V was pared by 0 bases and J by 4 bases, with 13 bases between. The CDR3 is made up of 16 amino acids. The DNA of the CDR3 is TGTGCCAGCAGTTACTCGGCTCCGCTCTTGGGAAACACCATATATTTT. As protein: CASSYSAPLLGNTIYF.

The chain recombines TRBV7-8 with TRBJ1-5; D is unresolved. Germline assignment: CDR1 SGHVS and CDR2 FQNEAQ. The CDR3 extends over 17 amino acids. V was shortened by 4 bases and J by 7 bases, with 23 bases between the two germline ends. CDR3 coding DNA: TGTGCCAGCAGCTCCACCTCCAAAGAGGGTAGATACCAGCCCCAGCATTTT. This codes for CASSSTSKEGRYQPQHF.

CDR3: CASSYSGDTQGQYF. The DNA for the CDR3 is TGTGCCAGCAGTTACTCCGGGGACACTCAGGGCCAGTACTTC. V and J are TRBV6-2 or TRBV6-3 and TRBJ2-5; D may be TRBD1 (6 bases). This CDR3 spans 14 amino acids. The germline V gene has CDR1 MNHEY and CDR2 SVGEGT. Trimming stripped 0 bases from V and 10 bases from J, with 15 bases between.

V usage is TRBV2 and J usage is TRBJ2-5; 7 nucleotides align to TRBD1. CDR1 and CDR2 from the germline V gene are SNHLY and FYNNEI. CDR3 length: 13 amino acids. The V gene end was trimmed by 6 bases and the J gene end by 1 base; junction bases not matched to a gene: 2. The CDR3 DNA reads as TGTGCCAGCAGGGGACAGCTCCAAGAGACCCAGTACTTC. Its protein product is CASRGQLQETQYF.